This T cell receptor beta chain was identified during a study of blood T cell repertoires in COVID-19. Using immunoSEQ multiplex PCR, the repertoire was profiled, and TCRdb retains in-frame clones only, with some absent. The sample gives over 300,000 clones, 85% to 90% of which show up once; less than 11% is in the top ten. The germline V and J ends were trimmed by 5 bases and 7 bases, with 11 bases remaining between them. Germline assignment: CDR1 GTSNPN and CDR2 SVGIG (reference sequence). This CDR3 has 12 residues. This chain joins TRBV30 and TRBJ1-4; tentative D call: TRBD1 (6 bases). Sequencing was carried out using PBMCs or T cells enriched from blood (not recorded which). The sequence was collected from a woman between 18 and 29 years old who had recovered from COVID-19. The CDR3 region has the DNA TGTGCCTGGCAGGGGAACGGTGAAAAACTGTTTTTT. Translated: CAWQGNGEKLFF.